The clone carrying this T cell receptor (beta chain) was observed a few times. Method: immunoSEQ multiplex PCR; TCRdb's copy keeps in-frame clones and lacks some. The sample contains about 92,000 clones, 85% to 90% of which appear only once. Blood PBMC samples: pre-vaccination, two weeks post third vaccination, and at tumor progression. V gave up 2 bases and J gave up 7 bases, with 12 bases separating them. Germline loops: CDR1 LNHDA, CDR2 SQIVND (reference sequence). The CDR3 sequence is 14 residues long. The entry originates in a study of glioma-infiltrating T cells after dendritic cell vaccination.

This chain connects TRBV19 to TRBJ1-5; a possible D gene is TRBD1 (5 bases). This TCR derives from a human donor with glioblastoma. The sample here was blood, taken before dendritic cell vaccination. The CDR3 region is CASSIRGGVQPQHF. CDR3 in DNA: TGTGCCAGTAGTATAAGAGGAGGGGTACAGCCCCAGCATTTT.